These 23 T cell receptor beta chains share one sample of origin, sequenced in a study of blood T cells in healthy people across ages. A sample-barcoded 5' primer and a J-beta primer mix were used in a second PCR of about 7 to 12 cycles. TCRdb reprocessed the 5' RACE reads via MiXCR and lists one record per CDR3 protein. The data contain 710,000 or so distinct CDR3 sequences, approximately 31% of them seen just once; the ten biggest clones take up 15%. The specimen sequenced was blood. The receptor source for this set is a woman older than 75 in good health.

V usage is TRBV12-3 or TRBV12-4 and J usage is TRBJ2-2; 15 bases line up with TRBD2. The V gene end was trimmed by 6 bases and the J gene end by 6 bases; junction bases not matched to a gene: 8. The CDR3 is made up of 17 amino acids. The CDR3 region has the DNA TGTGCCAGCAGGGGGACTAGCGGGGGGATAATTCCCGGGGAGCTGTTTTTT. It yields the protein CASRGTSGGIIPGELFF.

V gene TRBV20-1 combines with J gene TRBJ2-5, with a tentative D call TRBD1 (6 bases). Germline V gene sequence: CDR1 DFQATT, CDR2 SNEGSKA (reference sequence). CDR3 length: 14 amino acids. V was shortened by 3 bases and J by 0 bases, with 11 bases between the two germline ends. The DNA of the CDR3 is TGCAGTGCTAGCCCGACAGGAGACCAAGAGACCCAGTACTTC. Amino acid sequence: CSASPTGDQETQYF.

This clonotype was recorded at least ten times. Here the CDR3 reads CASSLGGQGNNYGYTF. CDR3 coding DNA: TGTGCCAGCAGCTTAGGGGGACAGGGTAATAACTATGGCTACACCTTC. The rearrangement uses TRBV7-8 and TRBJ1-2, with 9 nucleotides matching TRBD1. Germline trimming cut 1 base from V and 1 base from J; bases unmatched to any gene: 4. The germline CDR1 and CDR2 sequences are SGHVS and FQNEAQ. The CDR3 contains 16 residues.

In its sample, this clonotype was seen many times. This chain's CDR3 is CASSLTSSNVNGYTF. DNA of the CDR3: TGTGCCAGCAGCTTAACTTCGTCGAATGTTAATGGCTACACCTTC. The V gene is TRBV7-3, the J gene TRBJ1-2, with D uncertain. The germline CDR1 and CDR2 sequences are SGHTA and FQGTGA. CDR3 length: 15 residues. V lost 0 bases and J 6 bases, leaving 14 bases between the germline ends.

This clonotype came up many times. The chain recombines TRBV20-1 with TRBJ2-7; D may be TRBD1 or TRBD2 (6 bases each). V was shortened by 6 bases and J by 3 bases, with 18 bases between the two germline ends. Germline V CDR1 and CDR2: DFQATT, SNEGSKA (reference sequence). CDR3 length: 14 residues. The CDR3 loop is CSAGTPGSGYEQYF. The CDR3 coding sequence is TGCAGTGCGGGGACACCCGGGAGCGGCTACGAGCAGTACTTC.

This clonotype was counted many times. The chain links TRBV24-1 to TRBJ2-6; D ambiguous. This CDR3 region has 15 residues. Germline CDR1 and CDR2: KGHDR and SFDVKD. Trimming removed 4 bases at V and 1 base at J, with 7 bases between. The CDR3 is CATSEGTSGANVLTF. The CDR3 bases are TGTGCCACCAGTGAGGGTACGTCTGGGGCCAACGTCCTGACTTTC.

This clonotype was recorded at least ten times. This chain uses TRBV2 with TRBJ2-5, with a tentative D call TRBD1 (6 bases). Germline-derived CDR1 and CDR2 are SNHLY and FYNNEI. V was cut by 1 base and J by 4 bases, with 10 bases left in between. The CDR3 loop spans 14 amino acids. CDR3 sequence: CASSEGQGPETQYF. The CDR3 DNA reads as TGTGCCAGCAGTGAAGGGCAGGGGCCAGAGACCCAGTACTTC.

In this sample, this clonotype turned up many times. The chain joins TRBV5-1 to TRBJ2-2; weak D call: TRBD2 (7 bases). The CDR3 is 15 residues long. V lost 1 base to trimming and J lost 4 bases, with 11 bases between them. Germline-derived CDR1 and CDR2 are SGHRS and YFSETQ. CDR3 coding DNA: TGCGCCAGCAGCTTGAAGGGGGGGAGCACCGGGGAGCTGTTTTTT. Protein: CASSLKGGSTGELFF. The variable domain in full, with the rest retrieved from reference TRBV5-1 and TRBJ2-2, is KAGVTQTPRYLIKTRGQQVTLSCSPISGHRSVSWYQQTPGQGLQFLFEYFSETQRNKGNFPGRFSGRQFSNSRSEMNVSTLELGDSALYLCASSLKGGSTGELFFGEGSRLTVL.

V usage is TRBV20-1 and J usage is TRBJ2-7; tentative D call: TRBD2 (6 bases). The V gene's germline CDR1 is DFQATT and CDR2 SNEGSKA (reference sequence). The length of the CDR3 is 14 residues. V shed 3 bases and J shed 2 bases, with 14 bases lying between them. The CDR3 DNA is TGCAGTGCTAGTGGGGGGTTAGGACCCTACGAGCAGTACTTC. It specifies CSASGGLGPYEQYF.

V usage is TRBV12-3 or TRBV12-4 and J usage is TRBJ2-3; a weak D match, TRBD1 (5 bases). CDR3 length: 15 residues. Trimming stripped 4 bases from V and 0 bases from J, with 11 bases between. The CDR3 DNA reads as TGTGCCAGCAGTTCATTAGGGGTGAGCACAGATACGCAGTATTTT. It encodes CASSSLGVSTDTQYF.

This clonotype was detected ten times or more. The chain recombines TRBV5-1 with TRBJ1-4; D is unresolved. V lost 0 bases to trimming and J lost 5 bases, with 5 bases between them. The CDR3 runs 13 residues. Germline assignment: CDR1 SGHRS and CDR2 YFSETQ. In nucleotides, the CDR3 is TGCGCCAGCAGCTTGGGCTTAAATGAAAAACTGTTTTTT. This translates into CASSLGLNEKLFF.

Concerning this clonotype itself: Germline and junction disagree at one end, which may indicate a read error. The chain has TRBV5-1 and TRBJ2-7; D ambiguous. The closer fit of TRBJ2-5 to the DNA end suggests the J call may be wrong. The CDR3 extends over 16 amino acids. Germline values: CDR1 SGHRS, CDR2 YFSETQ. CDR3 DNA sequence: TGCGCCGGCAGCTTGGCCTGGTCCGGATCGTATGAGACCCAGTACTTC. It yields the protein CAGSLAWSGSYETQYF.

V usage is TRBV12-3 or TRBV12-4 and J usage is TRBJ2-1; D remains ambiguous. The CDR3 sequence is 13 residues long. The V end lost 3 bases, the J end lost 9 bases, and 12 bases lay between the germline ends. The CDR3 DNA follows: TGTGCCAGCAGTTTTACTGGCTACGGTGAGCAGTTCTTC. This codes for CASSFTGYGEQFF.

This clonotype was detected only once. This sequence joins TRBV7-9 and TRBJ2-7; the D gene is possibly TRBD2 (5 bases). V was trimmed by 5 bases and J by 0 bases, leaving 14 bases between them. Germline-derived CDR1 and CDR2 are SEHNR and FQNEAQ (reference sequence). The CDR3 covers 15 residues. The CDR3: CASSTRADFSYEQYF. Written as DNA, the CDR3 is TGTGCCAGCAGCACGAGGGCAGACTTCTCCTACGAGCAGTACTTC.

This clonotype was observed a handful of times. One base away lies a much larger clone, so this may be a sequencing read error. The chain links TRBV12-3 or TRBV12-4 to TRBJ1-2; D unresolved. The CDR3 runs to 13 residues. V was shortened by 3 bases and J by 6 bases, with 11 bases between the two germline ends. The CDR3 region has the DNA TGTGCCAGCAGTTTCAACAGTTACCATGGCTACACCTTC. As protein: CASSFNSYHGYTF.

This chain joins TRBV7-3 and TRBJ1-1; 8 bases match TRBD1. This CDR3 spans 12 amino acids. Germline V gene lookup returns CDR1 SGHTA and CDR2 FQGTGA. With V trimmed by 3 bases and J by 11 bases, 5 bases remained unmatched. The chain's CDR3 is CASSLAGGRAFF. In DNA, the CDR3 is TGTGCCAGCAGCTTGGCAGGGGGCAGGGCTTTCTTT.

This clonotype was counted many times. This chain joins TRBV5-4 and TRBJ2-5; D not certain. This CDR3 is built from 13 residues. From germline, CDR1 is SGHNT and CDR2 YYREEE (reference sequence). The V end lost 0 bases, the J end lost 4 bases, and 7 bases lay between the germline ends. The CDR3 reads CASSLEAPETQYF. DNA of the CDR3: TGTGCCAGCAGCTTGGAAGCTCCAGAGACCCAGTACTTC.

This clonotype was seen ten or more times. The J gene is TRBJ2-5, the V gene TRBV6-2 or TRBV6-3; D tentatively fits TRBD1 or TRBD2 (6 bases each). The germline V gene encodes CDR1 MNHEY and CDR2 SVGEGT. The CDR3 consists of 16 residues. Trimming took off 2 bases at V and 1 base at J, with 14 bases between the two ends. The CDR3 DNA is TGTGCCAGCAGTTACCCCAAGGGGGGACTCCAAGAGACCCAGTACTTC. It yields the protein CASSYPKGGLQETQYF.

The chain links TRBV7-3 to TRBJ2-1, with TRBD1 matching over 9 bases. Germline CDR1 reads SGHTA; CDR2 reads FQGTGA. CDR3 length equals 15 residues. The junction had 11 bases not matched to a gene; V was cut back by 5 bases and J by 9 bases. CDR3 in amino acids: CASSAGTGYIGEQFF. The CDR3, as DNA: TGTGCCAGCAGCGCCGGGACAGGGTATATTGGTGAGCAGTTCTTC.

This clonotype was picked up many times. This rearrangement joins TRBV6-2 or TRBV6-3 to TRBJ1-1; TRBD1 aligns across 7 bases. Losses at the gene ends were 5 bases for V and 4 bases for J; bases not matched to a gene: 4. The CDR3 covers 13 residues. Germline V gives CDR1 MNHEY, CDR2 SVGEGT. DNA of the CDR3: TGTGCCAGCAGTCGAGCAGGGGGCACTGAAGCTTTCTTT. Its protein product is CASSRAGGTEAFF.

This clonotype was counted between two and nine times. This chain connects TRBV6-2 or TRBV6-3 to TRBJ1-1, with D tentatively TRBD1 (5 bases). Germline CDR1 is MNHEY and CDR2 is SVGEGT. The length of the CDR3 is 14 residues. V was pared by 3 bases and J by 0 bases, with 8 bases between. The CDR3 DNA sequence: TGTGCCAGCAGTTATAGACAGATGAACACTGAAGCTTTCTTT. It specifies CASSYRQMNTEAFF.

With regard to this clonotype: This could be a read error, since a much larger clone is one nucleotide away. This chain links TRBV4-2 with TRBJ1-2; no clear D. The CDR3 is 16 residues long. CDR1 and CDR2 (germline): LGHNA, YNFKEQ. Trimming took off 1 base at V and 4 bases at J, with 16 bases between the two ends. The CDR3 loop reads CASSQAQQSLVYGYTF. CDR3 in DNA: TGTGCCAGCAGCCAAGCTCAACAGTCCCTTGTCTATGGCTACACCTTC.

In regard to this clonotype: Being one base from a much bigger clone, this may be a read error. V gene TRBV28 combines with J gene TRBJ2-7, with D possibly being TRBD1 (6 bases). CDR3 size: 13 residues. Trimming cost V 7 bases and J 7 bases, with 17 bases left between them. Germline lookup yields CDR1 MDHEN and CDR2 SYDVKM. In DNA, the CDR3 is TGTGCCAGCACCCTTGGGGGCAGGAATGAGCAGTACTTC. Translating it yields CASTLGGRNEQYF.